This T cell receptor beta chain was captured in a study of T cells in narcolepsy. Study outcomes and limitations: Some memory CD4+ repertoires had no autoreactive clone sequences.

CDR3 length: 13 amino acids. Trimming stripped 2 bases from V and 6 bases from J, with 12 bases between. Germline-derived CDR1 and CDR2 are GTSNPN and SVGIG (reference sequence). As for this clone: No antigen is known for it.

Using immunoSEQ multiplex PCR, the repertoire was profiled, and TCRdb retains in-frame clones only, with some absent. The profile shows about 24,000 clones, 60% to 75% of them singletons. Sequences were obtained from memory (CD45RA-) CD4+ T cells from blood. This sequence joins TRBV30 and TRBJ2-3; D is perhaps TRBD2 (5 bases). This receptor was identified in a human donor in good health. The CDR3 DNA sequence: TGTGCCTGGAGTCGGCTTGGCGGGGATACGCAGTATTTT. As protein: CAWSRLGGDTQYF.